The T cell receptor (beta chain) under discussion was sequenced for a study of shared clonotypes between healthy human individuals. Across the whole study: Per-donor plates numbered three CD4 naive, three CD4 memory, two CD8 naive and one CD8 memory.

Measured with immunoSEQ multiplex PCR; TCRdb has only the in-frame clones, and not every one. The sample has over a million clones, 78% seen once. CDR1 and CDR2 (germline): LGHNA, YNFKEQ. Deletions cut 5 bases from V and 10 bases from J, with 14 bases between. The CDR3 length is 12 residues. The chain joins TRBV4-2 to TRBJ1-2; D gene unclear. The sample comprised memory CD4+ T cells from PBMCs. The subset was: CD45RA-negative fraction. The clonotype originates from a man in his late teens or twenties in good health. Some clones in this sample may be carry-over from other donors' samples. CDR3 bases: TGTGCCAGCAGCTTGCCGGACCGAGACTACACCTTC. As protein: CASSLPDRDYTF.